Each of the 29 T cell receptor beta chains below was sequenced from the same sample in a study of cytotoxic CD8 clonotypes in ibrutinib-treated CLL. Repertoires were generated with immunoSEQ multiplex PCR, while TCRdb's copy carries only in-frame clones and drops some. The table includes roughly 250,000 clones, 70% detected once. The source material was PBMCs, sampled after 24 months of ibrutinib treatment. The source is a human donor with chronic lymphocytic leukemia.

This clone was seen a handful of times. This chain uses TRBV5-1 with TRBJ1-5; the D is unclear. Trimming removed 4 bases from V and 0 bases from J, with 11 bases in between. This CDR3 has 15 residues. The germline V gene encodes CDR1 SGHRS and CDR2 YFSETQ. CDR3 residues: CASSPTGDSNQPQHF. The CDR3 bases are TGCGCCAGCAGCCCGACGGGAGATAGCAATCAGCCCCAGCATTTT. Supplemented by reference TRBV5-1 and TRBJ1-5, the full variable domain reads KAGVTQTPRYLIKTRGQQVTLSCSPISGHRSVSWYQQTPGQGLQFLFEYFSETQRNKGNFPGRFSGRQFSNSRSEMNVSTLELGDSALYLCASSPTGDSNQPQHFGDGTRLSIL.

J is TRBJ2-7 and V is TRBV6-5; 7 bases match TRBD2. The CDR3 length is 14 residues. V trimming: 11 bases; J trimming: 0 bases; junction bases outside the gene matches: 10. Germline assignment: CDR1 MNHEY and CDR2 SVGAGI. The DNA of the CDR3 is TGTGCCCCGGGGGGTGCGAAGGCCTCCTACGAGCAGTACTTC. It is translated as CAPGGAKASYEQYF.

The CDR3 region has the DNA TGCAGTGGGGGCGAGGGCGATACGCAGTATTTT. It yields the protein CSGGEGDTQYF. The chain combines TRBV20-1 with TRBJ2-3, with D possibly called TRBD1 or TRBD2 (5 bases each). Germline CDR1 is DFQATT and CDR2 is SNEGSKA (reference sequence). The length of the CDR3 is 11 residues. Trimming took off 7 bases at V and 6 bases at J, with 11 bases between the two ends.

The V gene is TRBV5-8, the J gene TRBJ2-7, with 7 bases that match TRBD1. This CDR3 is built from 13 residues. CDR1 and CDR2 from the germline V gene are SGHTS and YDEGEE. The V segment lost 6 bases and the J segment 4 bases; nucleotides outside the gene matches: 7. The CDR3 sequence: CASTPTGFYEQYF. CDR3 DNA: TGTGCCAGCACGCCGACAGGGTTTTACGAGCAGTACTTC.

The chain is built from TRBV11-3 and TRBJ2-4; D gene unclear. The CDR3 extends over 13 amino acids. Germline CDR1 SGHNT, CDR2 YENEEA. V was pared by 5 bases and J by 11 bases, with 16 bases between. For the CDR3, the DNA is TGTGCCAGCAGCCAGGAAGGATCTGGGGTTCAGTACTTC. It codes for CASSQEGSGVQYF.

This sequence joins TRBV7-8 and TRBJ1-1; D unclear. This CDR3 is 13 amino acids long. Looked up from germline, CDR1 is SGHVS and CDR2 is FQNEAQ. The V and J ends lost 3 bases and 0 bases respectively, with 5 bases between them. CDR3 residues: CASSLTVNTEAFF. The CDR3 DNA follows: TGTGCCAGCAGCTTGACGGTGAACACTGAAGCTTTCTTT.

The genes are TRBV27 and TRBJ1-5; D remains unclear. Germline V gene data show CDR1 as MNHEY and CDR2 as SMNVEV (reference sequence). Trimming removed 6 bases from V and 4 bases from J, with 10 bases in between. This CDR3 is 13 amino acids long. The CDR3, as DNA: TGTGCCAGCAGATCCGGAGTAAATCAGCCCCAGCATTTT. It specifies CASRSGVNQPQHF.

This chain links TRBV9 with TRBJ2-7, with D possibly called TRBD1 or TRBD2 (5 bases each). Germline V gene lookup returns CDR1 SGDLS and CDR2 YYNGEE. V shed 3 bases and J shed 5 bases, with 15 bases lying between them. This CDR3 has 14 amino acids. CDR3 coding DNA: TGTGCCAGCAGCGCGAGGGGCAGGGCGGACGAGCAGTACTTC. It specifies CASSARGRADEQYF. Full variable domain (rest looked up from reference TRBV9 and TRBJ2-7): DSGVTQTPKHLITATGQRVTLRCSPRSGDLSVYWYQQSLDQGLQFLIQYYNGEERAKGNILERFSAQQFPDLHSELNLSSLELGDSALYFCASSARGRADEQYFGPGTRLTVT.

This CDR3 reads CASSVGGSFGELFF. DNA of the CDR3: TGTGCCAGCAGTGTCGGCGGGAGCTTCGGGGAGCTGTTTTTT. The J gene is TRBJ2-2, the V gene TRBV2; 7 positions match TRBD2. CDR1 SNHLY and CDR2 FYNNEI come from the germline V gene. J lost 7 bases, V lost 4 bases, and 6 bases had no gene match. The CDR3 loop spans 14 amino acids.

V and J are TRBV9 and TRBJ2-6, with D unclear. The CDR3 contains 14 residues. Germline V lookup: CDR1 SGDLS, CDR2 YYNGEE. Trimming shortened V by 4 bases and J by 0 bases, and 5 bases separated the two germline ends. This CDR3 is CASSSHSGANVLTF. The CDR3 DNA reads TGTGCCAGCAGCTCACACTCTGGGGCCAACGTCCTGACTTTC.

The rearrangement uses TRBV27 and TRBJ1-6; unclear D gene. CDR3 length: 13 amino acids. Germline assignment: CDR1 MNHEY and CDR2 SMNVEV (reference sequence). Trimming stripped 10 bases from V and 9 bases from J, with 16 bases between. The CDR3 nucleotides are TGTGCCAACGCGACGGAAGGTTTTTCACCCCTCCACTTT. It codes for CANATEGFSPLHF.

The chain joins TRBV23-1 to TRBJ2-2, with 7 bases aligning to TRBD2. TRBV23-1 is recorded as an ORF, its role being uncertain. The trim removed 10 bases at V and 5 bases at J, leaving 16 bases unmatched. The CDR3 is made up of 16 amino acids. In nucleotides, the CDR3 is TGCGCCATCCGGGGAGGGGCCTTCTTTCATACCGGGGAGCTGTTTTTT. Amino acids: CAIRGGAFFHTGELFF.

This chain joins TRBV9 and TRBJ1-1; no clear D gene. Germline V CDR1 and CDR2: SGDLS, YYNGEE. The CDR3 has 13 residues. Trimming removed 0 bases from V and 4 bases from J, with 7 bases in between. The CDR3: CASSVDEVTEAFF. The CDR3 coding sequence is TGTGCCAGCAGCGTAGATGAGGTCACTGAAGCTTTCTTT.

This clone came up once. The rearrangement links TRBV9 to TRBJ2-5; D remains unclear. The CDR3 is 15 residues long. Per germline, CDR1 SGDLS and CDR2 YYNGEE. The V end lost 4 bases, the J end lost 2 bases, and 15 bases lay between the germline ends. As DNA, the CDR3 is TGTGCCAGCAGCCCCCATCGTGATTTACAAGAGACCCAGTACTTC. This translates into CASSPHRDLQETQYF. Variable domain in full (rest from reference TRBV9 and TRBJ2-5): DSGVTQTPKHLITATGQRVTLRCSPRSGDLSVYWYQQSLDQGLQFLIQYYNGEERAKGNILERFSAQQFPDLHSELNLSSLELGDSALYFCASSPHRDLQETQYFGPGTRLLVL.

This chain joins TRBV5-1 and TRBJ1-2, with TRBD1 identical over 8 bases. The CDR3 contains 16 residues. Germline V gene lookup returns CDR1 SGHRS and CDR2 YFSETQ. V gave up 0 bases and J gave up 8 bases; unmatched junction bases: 12. Here the CDR3 DNA reads TGCGCCAGCAGCTTGGCCCTCGTCGACAGGGGTGACGGCTACACCTTC. Translated, it gives CASSLALVDRGDGYTF.

This chain links TRBV11-2 with TRBJ2-5; possible D gene TRBD1, 5 bases. The CDR3 consists of 15 residues. Germline CDR1 is SGHAT and CDR2 is FQNNGV. Trimming shortened V by 1 base and J by 3 bases, and 12 bases separated the two germline ends. In nucleotides, the CDR3 is TGTGCCAGCAGCTTAGCCCTGGGGCTAGAAGAGACCCAGTACTTC. Translated: CASSLALGLEETQYF.

Comment on this clone: The final CDR3 position lacks the conserved phenylalanine or tryptophan, pointing to a likely read error. The DNA is omitted, as the CDR3 cannot be located on it reliably, and the CDR3 follows TCRdb's listing. The J gene is TRBJ1-5, the V gene TRBV28; TRBD1, the table's D call, lacks a check against the DNA. Germline values: CDR1 MDHEN, CDR2 SYDVKM. With termini counted, the CDR3 has 15 amino acids. CDR3 sequence reads: CASSQPTGSLLGIHL.

The rearrangement links TRBV9 to TRBJ2-3; D call uncertain. Looked up from germline, CDR1 is SGDLS and CDR2 is YYNGEE. The CDR3 length is 13 residues. V was cut by 3 bases and J by 4 bases, with 9 bases left in between. CDR3 residues: CASSAQSPDTQYF. CDR3 DNA sequence: TGTGCCAGCAGCGCACAGTCCCCAGATACGCAGTATTTT.

This clone was observed once. The genes are TRBV21-1 and TRBJ1-1. TRBV21-1 is deemed a pseudogene. CDR3 size: 14 residues. The CDR3 sequence is CASSKVPTGAEAFF. The CDR3 DNA is TGTGCCAGCAGCAAAGTACCGACCGGGGCCGAAGCTTTCTTT.

The DNA for the CDR3 is TGTGCCAGCAGCCAAGAAGTTGTCGATACGCAGTATTTT. Residues: CASSQEVVDTQYF. The V gene is TRBV4-2, the J gene TRBJ2-3; D remains ambiguous. The CDR3 is 13 residues long. Germline CDR1 LGHNA, CDR2 YNFKEQ. Trimming left V 0 bases short and J 6 bases short, with 7 bases between.

This sequence joins TRBV10-3 and TRBJ2-1, with D perhaps TRBD2 (5 bases). CDR1 and CDR2 from the germline V gene are ENHRY and SYGVKD. The CDR3 is 18 amino acids. The V and J ends lost 7 bases and 4 bases respectively, with 26 bases between them. This CDR3 reads CAITGGVGGGPFYNEQFF. As DNA, the CDR3 is TGTGCCATCACCGGTGGGGTAGGTGGAGGACCTTTTTACAATGAGCAGTTCTTC.

This rearrangement joins TRBV2 to TRBJ1-1; D gene ambiguous. CDR1 and CDR2 (germline): SNHLY, FYNNEI. Trimming pared 2 bases from V and 1 base from J, leaving 5 bases between. The CDR3 has 13 residues. CDR3 sequence reads: CASSEWPNTEAFF. The DNA of the CDR3 is TGTGCCAGCAGTGAATGGCCGAACACTGAAGCTTTCTTT.

The rearrangement joins TRBV4-2 to TRBJ2-1, with TRBD2 identical over 7 bases. Germline V CDR1 and CDR2: LGHNA, YNFKEQ. The CDR3 has 16 amino acids. Trimming cost V 1 base and J 1 base; bases outside gene matches: 4. CDR3 coding DNA: TGTGCCAGCAGCCAAGCCCTCGGGGGGTCCTACAATGAGCAGTTCTTC. Its protein is CASSQALGGSYNEQFF.

The chain links TRBV25-1 to TRBJ2-5, with 9 bases fitting TRBD1. CDR3 size: 16 residues. V trimming: 3 bases; J trimming: 2 bases; junction bases outside the gene matches: 7. Germline assignment: CDR1 MGHDK and CDR2 SYGVNS. CDR3 DNA sequence: TGTGCCAGCAGTGAGGGACAGGGAGGTTGGCAAGAGACCCAGTACTTC. Its translation: CASSEGQGGWQETQYF. Variable domain in full (rest from reference TRBV25-1 and TRBJ2-5): EADIYQTPRYLVIGTGKKITLECSQTMGHDKMYWYQQDPGMELHLIHYSYGVNSTEKGDLSSESTVSRIRTEHFPLTLESARPSHTSQYLCASSEGQGGWQETQYFGPGTRLLVL.

J is TRBJ1-5 and V is TRBV4-1; D ambiguous. Germline V lookup: CDR1 MGHRA, CDR2 YSYEKL. Deletions cut 0 bases from V and 0 bases from J, with 6 bases between. The CDR3 length is 15 residues. The CDR3 region is CASSQEADSNQPQHF. The CDR3 coding sequence is TGCGCCAGCAGCCAAGAGGCGGATAGCAATCAGCCCCAGCATTTT.

This chain links TRBV4-2 with TRBJ2-1; no definite D call. V lost 1 base, J lost 5 bases, and 12 bases lay in between. This CDR3 has 15 amino acids. Germline CDR1 reads LGHNA; CDR2 reads YNFKEQ. The CDR3 DNA sequence: TGTGCCAGCAGCCAAGCTCCGTTGTCTCACAATGAGCAGTTCTTC. It yields the protein CASSQAPLSHNEQFF.

This clone was seen more than once but under ten times. CDR3 sequence (DNA): TGTGCCAGCAGTAAAAGCGGGAGCTCCTACAATGAGCAGTTCTTC. It yields the protein CASSKSGSSYNEQFF. V and J are TRBV9 and TRBJ2-1; TRBD2 agrees at 8 bases. The junction had 4 bases not matched to a gene; V was cut back by 5 bases and J by 0 bases. CDR3 length equals 15 residues. Germline V gene lookup returns CDR1 SGDLS and CDR2 YYNGEE.

The table lists this clone with a few counts. This chain connects TRBV20-1 to TRBJ1-1, with a tentative D call TRBD1 (6 bases). CDR3 length: 11 amino acids. CDR1 is DFQATT and CDR2 is SNEGSKA in the germline V gene (reference sequence). The CDR3 region is CRGAMNTEAFF. The CDR3 bases are TGCAGGGGGGCCATGAACACTGAAGCTTTCTTT.

This clone turned up a few times. CDR3 amino acids: CASSLVGGKGDYGYTF. CDR3 DNA: TGTGCCAGCAGCTTAGTTGGAGGAAAGGGGGACTATGGCTACACCTTC. The chain joins TRBV7-9 to TRBJ1-2; maybe TRBD1 (6 bases). This CDR3 has 16 amino acids. CDR1 is SEHNR, CDR2 FQNEAQ, per germline (reference sequence). V dropped 1 base and J dropped 3 bases, with 15 bases sitting between them.